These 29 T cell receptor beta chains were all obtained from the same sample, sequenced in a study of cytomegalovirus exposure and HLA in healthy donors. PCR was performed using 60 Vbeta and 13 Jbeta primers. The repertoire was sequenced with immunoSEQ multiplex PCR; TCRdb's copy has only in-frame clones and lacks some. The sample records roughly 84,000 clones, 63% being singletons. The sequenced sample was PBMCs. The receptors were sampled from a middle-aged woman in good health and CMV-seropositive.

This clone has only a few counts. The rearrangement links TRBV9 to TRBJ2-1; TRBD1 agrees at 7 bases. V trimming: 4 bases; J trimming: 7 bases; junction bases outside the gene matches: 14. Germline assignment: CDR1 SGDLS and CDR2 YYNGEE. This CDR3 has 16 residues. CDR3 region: CASSQRDSTRGNEQFF. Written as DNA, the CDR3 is TGTGCCAGCAGCCAACGGGACAGCACGAGGGGAAATGAGCAGTTCTTC.

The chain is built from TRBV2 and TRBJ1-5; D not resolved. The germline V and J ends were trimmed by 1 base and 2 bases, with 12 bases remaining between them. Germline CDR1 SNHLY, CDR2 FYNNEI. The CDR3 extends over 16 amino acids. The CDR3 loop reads CASSEVCGSGNQPQHF. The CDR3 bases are TGTGCCAGCAGTGAAGTCTGCGGTTCTGGCAATCAGCCCCAGCATTTT.

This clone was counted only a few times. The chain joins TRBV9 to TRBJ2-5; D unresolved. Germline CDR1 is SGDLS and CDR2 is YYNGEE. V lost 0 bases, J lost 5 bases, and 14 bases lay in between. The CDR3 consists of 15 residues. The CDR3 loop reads CASSVGPPTPETQYF. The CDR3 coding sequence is TGTGCCAGCAGCGTAGGTCCGCCGACACCTGAGACCCAGTACTTC.

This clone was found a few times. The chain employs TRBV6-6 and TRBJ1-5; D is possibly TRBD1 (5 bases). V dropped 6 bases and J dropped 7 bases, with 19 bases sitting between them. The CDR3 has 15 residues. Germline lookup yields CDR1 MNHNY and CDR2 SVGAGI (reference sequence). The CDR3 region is CASSQGSRTKQPQHF. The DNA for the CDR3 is TGTGCCAGCAGCCAGGGTTCCCGTACGAAACAGCCCCAGCATTTT.

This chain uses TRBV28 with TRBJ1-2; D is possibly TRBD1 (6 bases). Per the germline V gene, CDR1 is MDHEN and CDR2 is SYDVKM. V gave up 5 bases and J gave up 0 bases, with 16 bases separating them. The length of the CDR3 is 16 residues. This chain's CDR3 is CASSPLSGGSNYGYTF. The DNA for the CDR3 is TGTGCCAGCAGTCCCTTATCTGGGGGCTCTAACTATGGCTACACCTTC.

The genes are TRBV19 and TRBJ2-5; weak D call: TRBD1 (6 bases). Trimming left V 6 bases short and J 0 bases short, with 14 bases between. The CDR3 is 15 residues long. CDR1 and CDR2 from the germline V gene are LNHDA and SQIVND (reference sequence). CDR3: CASSPRDTYQETQYF. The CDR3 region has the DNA TGTGCCAGTAGCCCCCGGGACACGTACCAAGAGACCCAGTACTTC.

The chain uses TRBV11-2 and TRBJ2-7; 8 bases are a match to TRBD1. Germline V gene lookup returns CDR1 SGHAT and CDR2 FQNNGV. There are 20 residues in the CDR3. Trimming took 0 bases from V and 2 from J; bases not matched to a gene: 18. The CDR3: CASSLERLFLRDRKAYEQYF. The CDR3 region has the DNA TGTGCCAGCAGCTTAGAAAGGCTATTCTTGCGGGACAGGAAAGCCTACGAGCAGTACTTC.

The DNA for the CDR3 is TGCGCCAGCAGCCAAAATCCAGGTGACACCTACGAGCAGTACTTC. Encoded protein: CASSQNPGDTYEQYF. The rearrangement uses TRBV4-1 and TRBJ2-7; no clear D. V was shortened by 2 bases and J by 2 bases, with 13 bases between the two germline ends. Looked up from germline, CDR1 is MGHRA and CDR2 is YSYEKL. CDR3 length: 15 amino acids.

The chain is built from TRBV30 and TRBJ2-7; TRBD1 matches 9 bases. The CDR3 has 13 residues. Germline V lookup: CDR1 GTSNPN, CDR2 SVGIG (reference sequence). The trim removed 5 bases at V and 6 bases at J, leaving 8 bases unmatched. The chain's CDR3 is CAWGYRGPGEQYF. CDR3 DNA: TGTGCCTGGGGGTACAGGGGGCCCGGCGAGCAGTACTTC. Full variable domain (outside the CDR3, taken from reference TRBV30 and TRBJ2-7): SQTIHQWPATLVQPVGSPLSLECTVEGTSNPNLYWYRQAAGRGLQLLFYSVGIGQISSEVPQNLSASRPQDRQFILSSKKLLLSDSGFYLCAWGYRGPGEQYFGPGTRLTVT.

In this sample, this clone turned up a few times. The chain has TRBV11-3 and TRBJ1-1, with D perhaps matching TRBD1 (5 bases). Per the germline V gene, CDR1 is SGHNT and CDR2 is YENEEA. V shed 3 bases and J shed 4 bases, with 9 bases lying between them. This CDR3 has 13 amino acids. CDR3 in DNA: TGTGCCAGCAGCTTTCAGGGAGGCACTGAAGCTTTCTTT. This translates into CASSFQGGTEAFF.

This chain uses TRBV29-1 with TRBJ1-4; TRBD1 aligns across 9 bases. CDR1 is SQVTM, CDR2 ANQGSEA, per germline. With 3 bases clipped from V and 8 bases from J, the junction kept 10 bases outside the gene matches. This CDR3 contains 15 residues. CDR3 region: CSVEFRGQGVEKLFF. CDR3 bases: TGCAGCGTTGAGTTCCGGGGACAGGGCGTAGAAAAACTGTTTTTT.

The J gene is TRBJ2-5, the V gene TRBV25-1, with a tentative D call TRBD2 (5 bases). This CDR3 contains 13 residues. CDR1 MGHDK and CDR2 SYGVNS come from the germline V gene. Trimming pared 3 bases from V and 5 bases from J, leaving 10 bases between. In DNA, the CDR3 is TGTGCCAGCAGTGACATGAGGGCGGAGACCCAGTACTTC. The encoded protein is CASSDMRAETQYF.

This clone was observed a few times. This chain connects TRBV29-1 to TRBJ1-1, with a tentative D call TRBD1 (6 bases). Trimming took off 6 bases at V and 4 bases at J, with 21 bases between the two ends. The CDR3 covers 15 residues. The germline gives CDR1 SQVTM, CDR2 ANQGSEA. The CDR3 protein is CSVSFSGTQVTEAFF. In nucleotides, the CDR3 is TGCAGCGTGAGTTTCTCGGGGACACAGGTCACTGAAGCTTTCTTT. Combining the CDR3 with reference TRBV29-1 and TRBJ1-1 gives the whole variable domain SAVISQKPSRDICQRGTSLTIQCQVDSQVTMMFWYRQQPGQSLTLIATANQGSEATYESGFVIDKFPISRPNLTFSTLTVSNMSPEDSSIYLCSVSFSGTQVTEAFFGQGTRLTVV.

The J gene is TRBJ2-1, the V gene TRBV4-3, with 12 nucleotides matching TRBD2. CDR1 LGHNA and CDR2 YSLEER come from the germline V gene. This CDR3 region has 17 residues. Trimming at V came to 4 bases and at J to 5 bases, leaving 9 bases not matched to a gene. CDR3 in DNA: TGCGCCAGCAGCCTCCGACTAGCGGGAGCTTACGACAATGAGCAGTTCTTC. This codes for CASSLRLAGAYDNEQFF.

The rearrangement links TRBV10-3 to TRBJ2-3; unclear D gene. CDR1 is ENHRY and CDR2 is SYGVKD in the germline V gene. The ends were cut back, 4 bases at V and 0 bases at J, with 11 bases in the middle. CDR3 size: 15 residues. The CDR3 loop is CAISVSPGSTDTQYF. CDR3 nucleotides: TGTGCCATCAGTGTCAGCCCAGGTAGCACAGATACGCAGTATTTT.

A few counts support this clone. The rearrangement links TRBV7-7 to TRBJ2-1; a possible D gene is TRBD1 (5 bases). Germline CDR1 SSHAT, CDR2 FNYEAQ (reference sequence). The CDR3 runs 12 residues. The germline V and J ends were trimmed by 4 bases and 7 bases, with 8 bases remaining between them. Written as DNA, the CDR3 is TGTGCCAGCAGCTCCACAGGAAATGAGCAGTTCTTC. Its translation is CASSSTGNEQFF.

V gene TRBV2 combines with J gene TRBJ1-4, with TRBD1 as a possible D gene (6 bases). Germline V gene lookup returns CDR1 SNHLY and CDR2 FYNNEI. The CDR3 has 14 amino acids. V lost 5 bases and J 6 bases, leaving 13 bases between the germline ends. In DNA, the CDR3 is TGTGCCAGCAGTTACAGGGCGTTGGATGAAAAACTGTTTTTT. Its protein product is CASSYRALDEKLFF.

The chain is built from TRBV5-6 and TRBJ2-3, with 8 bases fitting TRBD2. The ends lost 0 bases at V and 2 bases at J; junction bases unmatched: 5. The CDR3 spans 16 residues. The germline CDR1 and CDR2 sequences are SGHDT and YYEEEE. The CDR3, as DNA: TGTGCCAGCAGCTTGGTTACGGGAGGGGTCACAGATACGCAGTATTTT. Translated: CASSLVTGGVTDTQYF.

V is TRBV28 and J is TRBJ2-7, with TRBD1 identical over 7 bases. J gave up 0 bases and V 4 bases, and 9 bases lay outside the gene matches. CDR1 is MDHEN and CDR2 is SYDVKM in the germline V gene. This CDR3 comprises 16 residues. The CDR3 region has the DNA TGTGCCAGCAGTTCTCCGGGACAGACTTACTCCTACGAGCAGTACTTC. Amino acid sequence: CASSSPGQTYSYEQYF. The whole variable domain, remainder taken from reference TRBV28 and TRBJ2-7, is DVKVTQSSRYLVKRTGEKVFLECVQDMDHENMFWYRQDPGLGLRLIYFSYDVKMKEKGDIPEGYSVSREKKERFSLILESASTNQTSMYLCASSSPGQTYSYEQYFGPGTRLTVT.

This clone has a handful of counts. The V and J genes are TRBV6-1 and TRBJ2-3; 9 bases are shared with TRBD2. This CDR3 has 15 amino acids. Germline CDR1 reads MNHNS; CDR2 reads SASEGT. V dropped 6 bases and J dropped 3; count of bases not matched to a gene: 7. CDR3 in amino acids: CASRGTSTTTDTQYF. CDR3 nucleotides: TGTGCCAGCAGGGGGACTAGCACGACGACAGATACGCAGTATTTT.

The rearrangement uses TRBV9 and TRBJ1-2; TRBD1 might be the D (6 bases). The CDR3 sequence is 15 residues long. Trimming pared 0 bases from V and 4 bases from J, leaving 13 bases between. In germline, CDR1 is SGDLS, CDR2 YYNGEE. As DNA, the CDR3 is TGTGCCAGCAGCGTAGAGGTACAGGGAATCTATGGCTACACCTTC. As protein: CASSVEVQGIYGYTF.

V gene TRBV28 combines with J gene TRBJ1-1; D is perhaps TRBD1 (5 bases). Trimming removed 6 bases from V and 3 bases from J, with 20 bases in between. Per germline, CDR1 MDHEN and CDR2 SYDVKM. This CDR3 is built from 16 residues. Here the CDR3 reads CASSSGTAGRYTEAFF. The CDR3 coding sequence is TGTGCCAGCAGCTCCGGGACCGCCGGGAGATACACTGAAGCTTTCTTT.

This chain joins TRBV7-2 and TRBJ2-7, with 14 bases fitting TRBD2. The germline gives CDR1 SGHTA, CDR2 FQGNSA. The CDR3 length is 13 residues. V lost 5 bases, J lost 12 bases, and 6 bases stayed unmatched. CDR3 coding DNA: TGTGCCAGCAGCCCCGGGACTAGCGGGAGTAGGTACTTC. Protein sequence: CASSPGTSGSRYF.

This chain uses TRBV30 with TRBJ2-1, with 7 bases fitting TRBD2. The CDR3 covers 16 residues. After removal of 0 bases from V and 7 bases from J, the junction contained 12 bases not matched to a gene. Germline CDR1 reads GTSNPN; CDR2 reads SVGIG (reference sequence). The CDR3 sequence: CAWSVRLAPEGNEQFF. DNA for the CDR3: TGTGCCTGGAGTGTACGACTAGCTCCAGAGGGGAATGAGCAGTTCTTC.

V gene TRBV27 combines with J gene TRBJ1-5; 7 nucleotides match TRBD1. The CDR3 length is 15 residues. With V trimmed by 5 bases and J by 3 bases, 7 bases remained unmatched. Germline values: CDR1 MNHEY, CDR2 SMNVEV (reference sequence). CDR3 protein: CASSPQGEDNQPQHF. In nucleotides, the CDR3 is TGTGCCAGCAGTCCCCAGGGGGAGGACAATCAGCCCCAGCATTTT.

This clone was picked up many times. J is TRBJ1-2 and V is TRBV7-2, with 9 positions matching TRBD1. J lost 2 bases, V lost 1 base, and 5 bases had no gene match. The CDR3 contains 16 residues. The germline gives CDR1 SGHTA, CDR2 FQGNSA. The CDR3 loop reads CASSLVYGQGNYGYTF. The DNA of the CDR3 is TGTGCCAGCAGCTTAGTATACGGACAGGGGAACTATGGCTACACCTTC.

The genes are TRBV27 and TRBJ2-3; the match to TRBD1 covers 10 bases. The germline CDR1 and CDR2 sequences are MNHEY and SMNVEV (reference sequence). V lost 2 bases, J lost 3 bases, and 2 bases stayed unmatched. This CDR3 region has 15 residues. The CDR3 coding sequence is TGTGCCAGCAGTTTAGGGACAGGGGAGACAGATACGCAGTATTTT. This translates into CASSLGTGETDTQYF.

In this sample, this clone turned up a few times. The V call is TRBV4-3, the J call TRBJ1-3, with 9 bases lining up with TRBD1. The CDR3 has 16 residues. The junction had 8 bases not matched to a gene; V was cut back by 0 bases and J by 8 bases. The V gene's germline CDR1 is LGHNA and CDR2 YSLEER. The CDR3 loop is CASSQDRPDRGYTIYF. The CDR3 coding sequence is TGCGCCAGCAGCCAAGATCGGCCGGACAGGGGTTACACCATATATTTT.

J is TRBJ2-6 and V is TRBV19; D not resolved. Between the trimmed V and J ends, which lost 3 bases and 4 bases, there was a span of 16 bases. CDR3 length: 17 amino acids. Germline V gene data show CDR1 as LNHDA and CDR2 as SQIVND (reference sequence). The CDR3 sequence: CASSIEAKRWGANVLTF. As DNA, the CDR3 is TGTGCCAGTAGTATCGAGGCTAAGCGATGGGGGGCCAACGTCCTGACTTTC.